This TCR beta chain is from a study of blood T cells in healthy people across ages. It was with a sample-barcoded 5' primer and a J-beta primer mix that a second PCR of roughly 7 to 12 cycles was run. TCRdb reprocessed the 5' RACE reads with MiXCR, giving one entry per CDR3 protein. The sample lists fewer than 1,200,000 distinct CDR3 sequences; about 23% were seen once. CDR1 and CDR2 from the germline V gene are LGHDT and YNNKEL (reference sequence). Trimming shortened V by 3 bases and J by 3 bases, and 8 bases separated the two germline ends. The CDR3 sequence is 13 residues long. Another study also made use of these data, one on T cells of mothers and their children.

The gene calls are TRBV3-1 and TRBJ2-5; D uncertain. This clonotype originated in a girl aged 2-10 years in good health. Sequencing was done on a sample of blood. Here the CDR3 reads CASSHAAKETQYF. The CDR3, as DNA: TGTGCCAGCAGCCACGCAGCGAAAGAGACCCAGTACTTC.